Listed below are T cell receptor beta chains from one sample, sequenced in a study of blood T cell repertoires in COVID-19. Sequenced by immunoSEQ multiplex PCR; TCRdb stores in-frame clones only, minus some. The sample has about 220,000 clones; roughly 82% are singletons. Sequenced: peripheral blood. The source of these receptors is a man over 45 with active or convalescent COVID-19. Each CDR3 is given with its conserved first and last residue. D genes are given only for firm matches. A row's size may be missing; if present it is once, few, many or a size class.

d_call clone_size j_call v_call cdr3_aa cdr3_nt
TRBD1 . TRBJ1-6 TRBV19 CASSNPDRDNSPLHF TGTGCCAGTAGTAACCCGGACAGGGATAATTCACCCCTCCACTTT
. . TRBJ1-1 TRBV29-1 CSVPGNTEAFF TGCAGCGTGCCAGGGAACACTGAAGCTTTCTTT
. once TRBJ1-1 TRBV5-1 CASSLSGTNSNTEAFF TGCGCCAGCAGCCTTTCCGGGACAAACTCGAACACTGAAGCTTTCTTT
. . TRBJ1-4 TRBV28 CASSSLSGLANEKLFF TGTGCCAGCAGCAGTTTGAGTGGACTCGCTAATGAAAAACTGTTTTTT
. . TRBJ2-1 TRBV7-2 CASSLAGTPDKSQFF TGTGCCAGCAGCTTGGCCGGGACTCCTGATAAGTCTCAGTTCTTC
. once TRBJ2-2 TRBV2 CASTSSLTRDTGELFF TGTGCCAGCACCTCTTCCCTCACTAGGGACACCGGGGAGCTGTTTTTT
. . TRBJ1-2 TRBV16 CASSQLEGNGYTF TGTGCCAGCAGCCAATTGGAGGGAAATGGCTACACCTTC
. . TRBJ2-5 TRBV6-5 CASSYRPGGETQYF TGTGCCAGCAGTTACCGGCCCGGGGGAGAGACCCAGTACTTC
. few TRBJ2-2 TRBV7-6 CASSLRRQANTGELFF TGTGCCAGCAGCTTAAGGAGACAGGCGAACACCGGGGAGCTGTTTTTT
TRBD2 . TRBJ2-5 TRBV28 CATNSGVVIKTQYF TGTGCCACCAATAGCGGGGTCGTGATAAAGACCCAGTACTTC
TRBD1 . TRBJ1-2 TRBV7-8 CASSLQGARGYTF TGTGCCAGCAGCTTACAGGGGGCAAGAGGCTACACCTTC
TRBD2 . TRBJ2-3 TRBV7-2 CASSLASGGVTDTQYF TGTGCCAGCAGCTTAGCTAGCGGGGGGGTCACAGATACGCAGTATTTT
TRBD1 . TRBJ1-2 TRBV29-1 CSVGTGMGYGYTF TGCAGCGTTGGGACAGGGATGGGCTATGGCTACACCTTC
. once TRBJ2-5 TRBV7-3 CASSPSGWRETQYF TGTGCCAGCAGCCCCAGTGGGTGGCGGGAGACCCAGTACTTC
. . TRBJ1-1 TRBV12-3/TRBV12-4 CASSLERNTEAFF TGTGCCAGCAGTTTGGAGAGGAACACTGAAGCTTTCTTT
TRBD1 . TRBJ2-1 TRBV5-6 CASSLGGQGIVYEQFF TGTGCCAGCAGCTTGGGGGGACAGGGGATAGTCTATGAGCAGTTCTTC
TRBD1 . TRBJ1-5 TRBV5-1 CASSFGTGGNQPQHF TGCGCCAGCAGCTTCGGGACAGGGGGCAATCAGCCCCAGCATTTT
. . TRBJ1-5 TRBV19 CASSGGYDQPQHF TGTGCCAGTAGTGGGGGGTATGATCAGCCCCAGCATTTT